The present T cell receptor beta chain was sequenced within a study of identical twins. V lost 5 bases to trimming and J lost 8 bases, with 18 bases between them. The CDR3 is 14 residues long. A universal primer site was incorporated via template switching, and the cDNA contained unique molecular identifiers. TCRdb re-analysed the 5' RACE reads in MiXCR, keeping a single row per CDR3 protein. Of about 520,000 distinct CDR3 sequences listed, 22% are singletons. The sample holds a few counts of this clonotype. These same data were also listed under a study on T cells expressing NK-cell markers. That work adds: Roughly 1.0-7.0% of CD8+ T cells in more than 5 donors belonged to dominant NKG2C+ clonotypes.

The chain carries TRBV12-3 or TRBV12-4 and TRBJ1-1; perhaps TRBD1 as D (5 bases). Sequenced material: CD4+ T cells sorted from blood. The clonotype originates from a woman younger than 35 in good health. CDR3 DNA: TGTGCCAGCAGTCTGGGGCAGTGGGGATCAGAAGCTTTCTTT. Translating it yields CASSLGQWGSEAFF.